This entry is about one T cell receptor beta chain. Quantitative 5'-RACE with molecular barcodes produced the TCR beta libraries. TCRdb ran MiXCR on the 5' RACE reads and lists one entry per CDR3 protein. Of hundreds of thousands of distinct CDR3 sequences in the sample, roughly 24% were seen once. The data derive from a study of CD8 T cells in ankylosing spondylitis. This CDR3 is built from 13 residues. Unmatched junction bases numbered 5, after V lost 6 bases and J lost 8 bases. Per germline, CDR1 MNHNS and CDR2 SASEGT. This clonotype was obtained from a male donor with ankylosing spondylitis or in good health (not recorded which). The source material was blood, either unsorted or a sorted T cell fraction (not recorded which). V is TRBV6-1 and J is TRBJ2-1; 9 bases are a match to TRBD1. The CDR3 here is CASSRGQGHEQFF. The DNA for the CDR3 is TGTGCCAGCAGCCGGGGACAGGGTCATGAGCAGTTCTTC.